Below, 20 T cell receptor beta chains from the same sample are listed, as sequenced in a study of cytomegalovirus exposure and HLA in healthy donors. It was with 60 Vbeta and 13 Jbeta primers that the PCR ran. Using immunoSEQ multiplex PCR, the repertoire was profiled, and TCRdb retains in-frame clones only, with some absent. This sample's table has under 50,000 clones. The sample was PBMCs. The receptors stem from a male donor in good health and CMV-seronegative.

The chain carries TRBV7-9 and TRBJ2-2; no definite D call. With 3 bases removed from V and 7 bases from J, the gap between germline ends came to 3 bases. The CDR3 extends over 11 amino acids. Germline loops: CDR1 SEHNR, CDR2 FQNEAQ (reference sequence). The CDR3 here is CASSFRGELFF. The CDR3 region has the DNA TGTGCCAGCAGCTTCCGCGGGGAGCTGTTTTTT.

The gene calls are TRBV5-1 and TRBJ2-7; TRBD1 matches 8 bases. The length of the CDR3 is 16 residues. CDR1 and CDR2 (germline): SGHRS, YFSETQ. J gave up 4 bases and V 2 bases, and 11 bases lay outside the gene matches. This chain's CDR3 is CASSFTSGTGLYEQYF. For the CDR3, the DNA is TGCGCCAGCAGCTTCACATCGGGGACAGGACTATACGAGCAGTACTTC.

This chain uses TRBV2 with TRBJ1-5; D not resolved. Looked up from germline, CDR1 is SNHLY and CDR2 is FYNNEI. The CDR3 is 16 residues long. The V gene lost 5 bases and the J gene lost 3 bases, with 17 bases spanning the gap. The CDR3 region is CASSLMGGYINQPQHF. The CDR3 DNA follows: TGTGCCAGCAGTCTCATGGGAGGATATATCAATCAGCCCCAGCATTTT.

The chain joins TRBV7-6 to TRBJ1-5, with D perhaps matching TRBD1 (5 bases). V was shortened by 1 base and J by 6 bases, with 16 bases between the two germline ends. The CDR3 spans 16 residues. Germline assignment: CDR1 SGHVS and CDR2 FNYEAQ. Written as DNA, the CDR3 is TGTGCCAGCAGCTTAGGTTTTGGGGGGAGCGGTCAGCCCCAGCATTTT. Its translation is CASSLGFGGSGQPQHF.

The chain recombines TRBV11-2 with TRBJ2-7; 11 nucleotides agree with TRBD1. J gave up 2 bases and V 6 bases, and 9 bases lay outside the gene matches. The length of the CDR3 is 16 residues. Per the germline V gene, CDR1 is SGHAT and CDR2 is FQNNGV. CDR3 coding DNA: TGTGCCAGCAGTTTTACACGGGGACAGGGGGCCTACGAGCAGTACTTC. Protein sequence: CASSFTRGQGAYEQYF.

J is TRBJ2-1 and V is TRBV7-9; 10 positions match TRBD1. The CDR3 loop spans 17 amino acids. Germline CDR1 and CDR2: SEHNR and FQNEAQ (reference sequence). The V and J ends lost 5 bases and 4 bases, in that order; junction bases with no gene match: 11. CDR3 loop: CASSVSRQGAGYNEQFF. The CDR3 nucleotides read TGTGCCAGCAGCGTATCGCGACAGGGGGCGGGGTACAATGAGCAGTTCTTC.

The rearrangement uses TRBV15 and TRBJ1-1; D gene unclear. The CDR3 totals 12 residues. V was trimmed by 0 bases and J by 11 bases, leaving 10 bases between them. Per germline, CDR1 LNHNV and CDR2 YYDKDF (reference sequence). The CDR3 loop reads CATSRDAGWAFF. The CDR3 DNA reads TGTGCCACCAGCAGAGACGCAGGTTGGGCTTTCTTT.

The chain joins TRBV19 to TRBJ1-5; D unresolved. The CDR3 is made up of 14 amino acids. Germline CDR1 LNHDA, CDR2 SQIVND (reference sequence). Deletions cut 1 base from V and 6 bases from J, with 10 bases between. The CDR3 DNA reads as TGTGCCAGTAGTATAGTTCCGATCAGTCAGCCCCAGCATTTT. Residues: CASSIVPISQPQHF.

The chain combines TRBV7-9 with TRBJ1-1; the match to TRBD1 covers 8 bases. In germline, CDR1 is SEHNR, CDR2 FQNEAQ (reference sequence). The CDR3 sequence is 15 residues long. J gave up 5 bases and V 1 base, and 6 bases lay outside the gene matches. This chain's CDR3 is CASSLVGGQGTEAFF. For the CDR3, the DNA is TGTGCCAGCAGCTTAGTCGGAGGACAGGGTACTGAAGCTTTCTTT.

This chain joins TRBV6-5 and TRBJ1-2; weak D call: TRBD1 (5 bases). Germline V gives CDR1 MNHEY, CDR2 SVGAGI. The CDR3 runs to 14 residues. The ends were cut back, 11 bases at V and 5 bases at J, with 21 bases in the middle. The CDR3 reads CARMGEGTGYGYTF. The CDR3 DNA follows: TGTGCCCGGATGGGGGAGGGCACTGGGTATGGCTACACCTTC.

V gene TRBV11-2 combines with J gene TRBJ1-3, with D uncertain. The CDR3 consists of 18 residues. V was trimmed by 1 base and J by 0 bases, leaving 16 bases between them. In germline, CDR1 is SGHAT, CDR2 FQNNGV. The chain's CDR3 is CASSLAGTSSSSGNTIYF. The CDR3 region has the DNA TGTGCCAGCAGCTTAGCAGGTACAAGCAGTTCCTCTGGAAACACCATATATTTT.

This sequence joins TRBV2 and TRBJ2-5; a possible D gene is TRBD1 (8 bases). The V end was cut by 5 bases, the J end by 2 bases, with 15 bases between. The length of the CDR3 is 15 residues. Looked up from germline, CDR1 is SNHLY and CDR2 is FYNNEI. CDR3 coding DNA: TGTGCCAGCAGTCGCGGACAGGGAGGGCAAGAGACCCAGTACTTC. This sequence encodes CASSRGQGGQETQYF.

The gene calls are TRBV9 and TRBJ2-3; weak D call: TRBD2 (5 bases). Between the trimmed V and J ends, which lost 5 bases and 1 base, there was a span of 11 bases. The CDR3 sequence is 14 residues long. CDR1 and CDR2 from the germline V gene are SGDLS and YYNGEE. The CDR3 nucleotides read TGTGCCAGCAGTCCTAGGCGGGGCACAGATACGCAGTATTTT. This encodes CASSPRRGTDTQYF. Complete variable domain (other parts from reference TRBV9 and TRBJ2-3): DSGVTQTPKHLITATGQRVTLRCSPRSGDLSVYWYQQSLDQGLQFLIQYYNGEERAKGNILERFSAQQFPDLHSELNLSSLELGDSALYFCASSPRRGTDTQYFGPGTRLTVL.

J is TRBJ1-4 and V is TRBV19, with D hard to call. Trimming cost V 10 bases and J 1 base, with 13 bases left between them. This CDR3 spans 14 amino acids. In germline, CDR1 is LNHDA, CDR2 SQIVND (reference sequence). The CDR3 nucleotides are TGTGCCACCGGCTTGACGGGAACTAATGAAAAACTGTTTTTT. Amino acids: CATGLTGTNEKLFF.

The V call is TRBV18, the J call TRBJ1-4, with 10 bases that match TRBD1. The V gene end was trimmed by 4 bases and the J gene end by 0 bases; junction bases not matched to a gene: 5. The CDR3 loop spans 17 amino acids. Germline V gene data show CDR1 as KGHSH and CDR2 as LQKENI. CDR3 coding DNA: TGTGCCAGCTCACGGTCAGGACAGGGGGCAACTAATGAAAAACTGTTTTTT. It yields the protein CASSRSGQGATNEKLFF.

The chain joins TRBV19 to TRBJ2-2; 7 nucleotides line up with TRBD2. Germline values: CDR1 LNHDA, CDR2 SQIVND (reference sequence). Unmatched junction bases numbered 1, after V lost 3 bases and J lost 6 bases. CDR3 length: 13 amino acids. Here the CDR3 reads CASSIGGAGELFF. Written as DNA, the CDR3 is TGTGCCAGTAGTATTGGGGGGGCCGGGGAGCTGTTTTTT. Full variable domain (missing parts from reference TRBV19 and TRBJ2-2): DGGITQSPKYLFRKEGQNVTLSCEQNLNHDAMYWYRQDPGQGLRLIYYSQIVNDFQKGDIAEGYSVSREKKESFPLTVTSAQKNPTAFYLCASSIGGAGELFFGEGSRLTVL.

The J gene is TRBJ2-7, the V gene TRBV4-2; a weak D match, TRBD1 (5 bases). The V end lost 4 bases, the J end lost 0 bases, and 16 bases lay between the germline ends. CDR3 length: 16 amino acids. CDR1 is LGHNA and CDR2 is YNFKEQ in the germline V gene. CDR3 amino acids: CASSPTWGLRSYEQYF. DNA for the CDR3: TGTGCCAGCAGCCCGACGTGGGGCCTCCGCTCCTACGAGCAGTACTTC.

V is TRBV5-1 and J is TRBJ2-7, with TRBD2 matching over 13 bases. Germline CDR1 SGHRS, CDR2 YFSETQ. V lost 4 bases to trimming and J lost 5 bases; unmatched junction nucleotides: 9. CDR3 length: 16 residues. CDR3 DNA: TGCGCCAGCAGCCCTGTGGGGACTAGCGGGGCCGACGAGCAGTACTTC. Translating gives CASSPVGTSGADEQYF.

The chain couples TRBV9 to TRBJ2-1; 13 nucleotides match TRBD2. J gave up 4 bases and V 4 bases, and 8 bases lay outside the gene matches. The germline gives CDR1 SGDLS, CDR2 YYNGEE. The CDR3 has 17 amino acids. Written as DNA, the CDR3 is TGTGCCAGCAGCTCCCAGACTAGCGGGGGGATTTACAATGAGCAGTTCTTC. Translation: CASSSQTSGGIYNEQFF.

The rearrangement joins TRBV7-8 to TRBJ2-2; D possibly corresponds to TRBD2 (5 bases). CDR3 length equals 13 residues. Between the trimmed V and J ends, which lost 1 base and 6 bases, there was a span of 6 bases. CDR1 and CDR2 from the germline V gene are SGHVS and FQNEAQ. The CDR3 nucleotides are TGTGCCAGCAGCTTAGGCGGGTCCGGGGAGCTGTTTTTT. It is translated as CASSLGGSGELFF.